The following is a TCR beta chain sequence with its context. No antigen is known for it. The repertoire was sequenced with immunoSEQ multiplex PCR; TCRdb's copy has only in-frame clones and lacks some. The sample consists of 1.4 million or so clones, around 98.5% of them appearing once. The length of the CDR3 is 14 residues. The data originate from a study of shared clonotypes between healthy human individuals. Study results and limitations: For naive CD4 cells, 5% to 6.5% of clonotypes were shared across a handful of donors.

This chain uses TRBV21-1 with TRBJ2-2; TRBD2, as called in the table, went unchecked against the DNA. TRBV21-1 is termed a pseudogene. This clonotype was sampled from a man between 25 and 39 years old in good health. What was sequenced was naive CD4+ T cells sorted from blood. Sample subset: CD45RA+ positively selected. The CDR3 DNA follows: TGTGCCAGCAGCTGGGGGAGGCCCACCGGGGAGCTGTTTTTT. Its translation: CASSWGRPTGELFF.